This T cell receptor (beta chain) was captured by sequencing in a study of PD-1 blockade in classical Hodgkin lymphoma. Notes on the study in general: Relapsed/refractory patients reportedly had the lowest baseline TCR diversity, below newly diagnosed patients, who were below healthy donors. CD4+ TCR diversity rose significantly by C4D1, and CD8+ TCR diversity did not. Those starting nivolumab under 1 year post-ASCT were excluded. Baseline diversity resembling that of newly diagnosed patients was seen in complete responders.

Noted time point: cycle 4 day 1 (C4D1), after six to seven weeks of nivolumab. Every patient had relapsed following autologous stem cell transplantation, and cohorts differed in brentuximab vedotin exposure. Repertoires were generated with immunoSEQ multiplex PCR, while TCRdb's copy carries only in-frame clones and drops some. The sample lists roughly 49,000 clones, 90% occurring once. V was trimmed by 3 bases and J by 6 bases, leaving 8 bases between them. Germline V lookup: CDR1 SGHDN, CDR2 FVKESK. The CDR3 has 13 amino acids. Details on this clone: Its antigen is still unknown.

The rearrangement links TRBV14 to TRBJ2-2; D call uncertain. This sequence originates from a human donor with classical Hodgkin lymphoma. The starting material was peripheral blood mononuclear cells (PBMCs), obtained before the fourth cycle of nivolumab. In DNA, the CDR3 is TGTGCCAGCAGCCAGTCCTACGCCGGGGAGCTGTTTTTT. Translation: CASSQSYAGELFF.